This T cell receptor (beta chain) was sequenced during a study of T cells in localized non-small cell lung cancer. Regarding the study as a whole: Tumor showed lower T cell clonality than uninvolved adjacent lung, where it was highest. Median detection of top 100 tumor clones in adjacent lung was about 52 clones. Greater T cell density in blood accompanied longer overall survival. Heterogeneity cannot be ruled out, as sequencing used one tumor region only.

Produced via immunoSEQ multiplex PCR; TCRdb's table is partial and in-frame only. The sample lists some 50,000 clones, around 80% occurring once. Trimming shortened V by 1 base and J by 4 bases, and 9 bases separated the two germline ends. The CDR3 is made up of 14 amino acids. Germline loops: CDR1 SGHTA, CDR2 FQGNSA. A word on this clone: Its specificity is unknown.

The V call is TRBV7-2, the J call TRBJ2-3; TRBD2 is a possible D gene (5 bases). Sequencing was performed on peripheral blood mononuclear cells, taken before any cancer treatment. This TCR was sampled from a man aged 40-75 years with stage III lung adenocarcinoma. The CDR3 spells CASSLGGFPDTQYF. The CDR3 nucleotides read TGTGCCAGCAGCTTAGGCGGGTTTCCAGATACGCAGTATTTT. Complete variable domain (other parts from reference TRBV7-2 and TRBJ2-3): GAGVSQSPSNKVTEKGKDVELRCDPISGHTALYWYRQSLGQGLEFLIYFQGNSAPDKSGLPSDRFSAERTGGSVSTLTIQRTQQEDSAVYLCASSLGGFPDTQYFGPGTRLTVL.